This paragraph reports one TCR beta chain. This sample stems from a study of OX40 agonist ivuxolimab in advanced cancers. Study background: Prior checkpoint blockade (anti-PD-1, anti-PD-L1 or anti-CTLA-4) was permitted; approximately 41% had it.

From germline, CDR1 is SGHAT and CDR2 FQDESV (reference sequence). The trim removed 6 bases at V and 5 bases at J, leaving 4 bases unmatched. The CDR3 has 14 residues. Profiling relied on immunoSEQ multiplex PCR, and the TCRdb table lists in-frame clones only, not all of them. The table includes over 25,000 clones, about 81% detected once. This clonotype was sampled from an adult with an advanced solid tumor such as melanoma, head and neck, liver or kidney cancer. The chain recombines TRBV11-1 with TRBJ1-6, with 7 bases aligning to TRBD1. Source: CD4+ or CD8+ T cells sorted from blood, taken in a trial of the OX40 agonist ivuxolimab. In nucleotides, the CDR3 is TGTGCCAGCAGTAACAGGGGAAATAATTCACCCCTCCACTTT. The encoded protein is CASSNRGNNSPLHF.